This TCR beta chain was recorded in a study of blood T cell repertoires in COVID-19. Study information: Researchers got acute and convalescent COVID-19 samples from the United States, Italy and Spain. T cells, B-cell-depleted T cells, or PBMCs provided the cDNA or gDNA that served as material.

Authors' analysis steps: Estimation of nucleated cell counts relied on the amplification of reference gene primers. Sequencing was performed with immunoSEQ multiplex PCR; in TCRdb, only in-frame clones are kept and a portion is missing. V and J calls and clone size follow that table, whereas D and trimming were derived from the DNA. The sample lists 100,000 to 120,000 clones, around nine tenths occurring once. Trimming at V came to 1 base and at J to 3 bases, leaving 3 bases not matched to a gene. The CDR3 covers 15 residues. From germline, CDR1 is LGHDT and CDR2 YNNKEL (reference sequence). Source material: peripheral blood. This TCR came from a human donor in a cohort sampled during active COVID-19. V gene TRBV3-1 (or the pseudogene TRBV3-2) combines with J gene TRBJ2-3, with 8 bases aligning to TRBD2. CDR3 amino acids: CASSQAGGRTDTQYF. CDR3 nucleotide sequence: TGTGCCAGCAGCCAAGCGGGCGGGAGGACAGATACGCAGTATTTT.